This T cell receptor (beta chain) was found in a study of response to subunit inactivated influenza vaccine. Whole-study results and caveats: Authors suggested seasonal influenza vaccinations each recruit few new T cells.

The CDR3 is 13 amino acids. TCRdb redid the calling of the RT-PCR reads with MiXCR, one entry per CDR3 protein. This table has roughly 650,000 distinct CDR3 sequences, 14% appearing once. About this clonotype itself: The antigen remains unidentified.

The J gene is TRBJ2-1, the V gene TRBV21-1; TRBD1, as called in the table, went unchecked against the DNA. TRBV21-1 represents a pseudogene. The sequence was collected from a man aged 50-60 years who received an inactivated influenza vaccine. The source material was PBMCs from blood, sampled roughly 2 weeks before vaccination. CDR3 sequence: CASSKEPRAEQFF. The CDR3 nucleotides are TGTGCCAGCAGCAAAGAGCCCAGGGCTGAGCAGTTCTTC.